This section outlines one T cell receptor beta chain sequence together with its context. This clonotype was observed a few times. Its antigen remains undetermined. No per-base quality is available; no much larger clone lies one base away. Looking up the germline V gene (reference sequence) yields CDR1 SGHAT and CDR2 FQDESV. At the junction V is shortened by 1 base and J by 0 bases, with 12 bases in between. From cysteine to phenylalanine, the CDR3 is 17 amino acids long. Here the CDR3 DNA is all that survives: 51 bases in frame from base 1. The sample's treatment or condition label, in plain terms: live attenuated yellow fever vaccine strain. At every blood-draw timepoint, two biological replicates of bulk PBMCs were collected. A standard Ficoll-Paque protocol was used to isolate PBMCs from peripheral blood. RNA was extracted with TriZol from bulk PBMCs, CD4 and CD8 fractions, and dextramer-positive and dextramer-negative fractions.

This sample is part of a study of T cells after yellow fever vaccination (dated by TCRdb to about 2019). Regarding the complete study: Libraries from fractions with low cell numbers were prepared with the SMART-Seq v4 Ultra Low Input RNA kit. To track T-cell clones before and after primary and booster YFV17D yellow fever vaccination, bulk TCR alpha and beta repertoires were sequenced longitudinally. Blood was drawn at multiple timepoints before and after primary and secondary immunization, with bulk PBMC replicates and cell subsets isolated. Two healthy male donors made up the cohort, one aged 18 to 30 years and the other aged 30 to 40 years.

The full study reports these points: Most clones expanded after primary vaccination were re-detected after the booster (about 96% of CD4 and about 88% of CD8), suggesting broad memory maintenance. A small share of clonotypes was detected in both CD4 and CD8 compartments, with the overlap likely arising from convergent recombination. Because the study included only two donors, the extent to which the findings can be generalized is limited. Computational filtering was needed because FACS-sorted repertoires could contain abundant contaminating clonotypes from the bulk population. The secondary T-cell response was weaker than the primary response but faster, peaking on day 5 instead of day 15.

TCR cDNA was synthesized by 5'RACE template switching, through which a universal primer site and unique molecular identifiers were introduced. Priming of cDNA synthesis was performed from both the TCR alpha and TCR beta constant segments. Library amplification involved two PCR steps, and the second step added sample barcodes and sequencing adapters. Sequencing of libraries was performed on Illumina HiSeq 2500 (2x100 bp) or NovaSeq (2x150 bp). Concerning the study's data processing: MIGEC was used to demultiplex reads and collapse the reads into UMI consensus sequences, and MiXCR was used for V(D)J alignment. Clonotypes responding to the vaccine were identified with edgeR on replicate PBMC samples, with the criteria of FDR below 0.01 and a log2 fold change above 5 up to day 15. Each bulk clonotype received a CD4 or CD8 identity based on whether the sequenced CD4 or CD8 repertoire contained that clonotype at higher abundance. The public reads were reanalyzed by TCRdb: fastp trimming at Q25, MiXCR alignment, in-frame beta chains only. Rows with a matching CDR3 protein are joined into one entry that keeps the most common DNA and genes. The V and J calls, along with clone size, are taken from TCRdb and not from the paper's own processing. This sample is represented by 450,000 to 550,000 distinct CDR3 sequences; 21% of them were singletons. Of the sample, around 16% is held by the ten largest clones.

The sequencing here drew on PBMCs, taken less than 25 days after the first yellow fever vaccination. The V gene is TRBV11-1 and the J gene is TRBJ2-2; the D gene assignment is perhaps TRBD1 or TRBD2, with each matching 5 bases. This clonotype was sampled from a man aged 18 to 29 who received the YFV17D yellow fever vaccine. CDR3 reads: CASSLERGASNTGELFF. The DNA sequence is TGTGCCAGCAGCTTAGAGCGAGGGGCATCGAACACCGGGGAGCTGTTTTTT.